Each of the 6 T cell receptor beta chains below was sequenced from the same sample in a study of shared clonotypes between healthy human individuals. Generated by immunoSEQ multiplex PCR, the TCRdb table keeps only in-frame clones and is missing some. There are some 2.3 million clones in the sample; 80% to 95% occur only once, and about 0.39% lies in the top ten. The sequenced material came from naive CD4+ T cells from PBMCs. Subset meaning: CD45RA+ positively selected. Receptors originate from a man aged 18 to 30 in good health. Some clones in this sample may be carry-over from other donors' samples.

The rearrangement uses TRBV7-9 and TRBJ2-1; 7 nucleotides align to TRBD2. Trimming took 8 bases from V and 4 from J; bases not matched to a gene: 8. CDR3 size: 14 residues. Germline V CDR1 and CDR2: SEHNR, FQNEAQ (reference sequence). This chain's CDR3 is CASAPSAGYNEQFF. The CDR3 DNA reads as TGTGCCAGCGCCCCGTCAGCGGGGTACAATGAGCAGTTCTTC.

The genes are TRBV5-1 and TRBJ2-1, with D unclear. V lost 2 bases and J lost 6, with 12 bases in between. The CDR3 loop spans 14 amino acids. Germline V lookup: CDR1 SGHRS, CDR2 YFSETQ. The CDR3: CASSLSPPGNEQFF. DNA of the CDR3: TGCGCCAGCAGCTTATCCCCCCCGGGCAATGAGCAGTTCTTC. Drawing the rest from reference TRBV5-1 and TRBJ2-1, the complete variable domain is KAGVTQTPRYLIKTRGQQVTLSCSPISGHRSVSWYQQTPGQGLQFLFEYFSETQRNKGNFPGRFSGRQFSNSRSEMNVSTLELGDSALYLCASSLSPPGNEQFFGPGTRLTVL.

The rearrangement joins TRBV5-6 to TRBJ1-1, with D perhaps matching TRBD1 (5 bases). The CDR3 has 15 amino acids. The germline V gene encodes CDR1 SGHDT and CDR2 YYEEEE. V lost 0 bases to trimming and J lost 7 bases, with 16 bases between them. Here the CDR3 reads CASSLALRTRSEAFF. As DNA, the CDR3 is TGTGCCAGCAGCTTGGCCCTTAGGACACGGAGTGAAGCTTTCTTT.

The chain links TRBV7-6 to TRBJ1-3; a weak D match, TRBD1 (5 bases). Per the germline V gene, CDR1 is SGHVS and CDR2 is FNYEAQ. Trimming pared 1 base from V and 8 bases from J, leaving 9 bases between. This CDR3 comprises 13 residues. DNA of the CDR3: TGTGCCAGCAGCTTAGATCTACAGGACACCATATATTTT. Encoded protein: CASSLDLQDTIYF.

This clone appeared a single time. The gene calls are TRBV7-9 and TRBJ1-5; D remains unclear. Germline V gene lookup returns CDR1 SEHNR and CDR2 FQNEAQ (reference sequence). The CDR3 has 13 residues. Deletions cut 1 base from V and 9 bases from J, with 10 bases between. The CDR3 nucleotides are TGTGCCAGCAGCTTAGAACCCCAAGGGCCCCAGCATTTT. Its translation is CASSLEPQGPQHF.

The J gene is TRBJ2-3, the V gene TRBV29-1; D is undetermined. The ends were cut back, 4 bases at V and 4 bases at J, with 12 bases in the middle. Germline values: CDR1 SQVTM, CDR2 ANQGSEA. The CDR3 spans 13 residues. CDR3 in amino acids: CSVASTGADTQYF. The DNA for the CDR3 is TGCAGCGTTGCGAGTACGGGCGCAGATACGCAGTATTTT.